This T cell receptor beta chain derives from a study of CD8+CD57+ T cells in acquired aplastic anemia (dated by TCRdb to the late 2010s). At the level of the whole study: On average, sorted CD4+ and CD8+ cells yielded around 3.4 ug of extracted DNA, with a range of about 0.19 to 30 ug. A CD8+CD57+ expansion meant a frequency higher than the mean frequency seen in healthy subjects.

The CDR3 holds 15 amino acids from the cysteine to the phenylalanine. The retained sequence is limited to the CDR3, 45 bases, with the frame set at the first base. Sequences SGHTA (CDR1) and FQGNSA (CDR2) are obtained from the germline V gene. V and J are trimmed by 2 bases and 8 bases, and the gene matches miss 7 bases of the junction. TCR beta VDJ combination and CDR3 sequence profiling used genomic DNA as the template. An Illumina HiSeq 2000 was used for TCR repertoire sequencing. The authors' pipeline ran thus. TRBV/TRBJ rearrangement plots, CDR3 size and DJ length profiles, and Simpson's diversity index were used to assess repertoires. The most abundant DNA sequence in the deep sequencing data was taken as the immunodominant clone. CDR3 amino acid sequences were screened for sharing across subjects and were compared with published repertoires and the VDJdb database. TCRdb trimmed public reads at Q25 via fastp, called clones via MiXCR and kept in-frame beta chains. Duplicate CDR3 protein sequences are folded into a single record with the most common DNA and genes. The V and J calls shown here were made by TCRdb, not taken from the authors' results. Recorded for this sample are fewer than 300,000 distinct CDR3 sequences; 82% of them occurred a single time. The ten most abundant clones make up roughly two fifths of the sample.

On this clonotype: The clone's antigen remains unknown. The record has no base qualities; no much larger clone is one base away.

Overall study outcomes, separate from this receptor: Around 31 CD8+ CDR3 sequences were shared between patients and controls but appeared highly expressed in patients and within their immunodominant clones. Patients and healthy controls showed no significant difference in CD8+ Simpson's diversity (P=0.060).

Expansion of CD8+CD57+ cells had been shown by flow cytometry in the patients chosen for sequencing. Every patient had a diagnosis of severe acquired aplastic anemia based on International Study of Aplastic Anemia and Agranulocytosis and Camitta criteria. At the time blood was sampled, none of the patients had received any therapy. In the study, sorted CD4+ and CD8+ blood T cells from patients with severe aplastic anemia and from healthy subjects underwent deep sequencing of TCR repertoires. In the USA, patient enrollment took place under clinicaltrials.gov protocols 00001620, 01623167, 00001397, 00071045, 00081523 and 00961064. Ficoll-Paque density gradient centrifugation was used to isolate peripheral blood mononuclear cells. Before DNA extraction, CD4+ and CD8+ T cells were sorted with FACS or magnetic beads.

The sequenced sample consisted of sorted CD4+, CD8+, or CD8+CD57+ T cells (not recorded which) from PBMCs. The receptor was isolated from a human donor with aplastic anemia. The sequence is built from TRBV7-2 and TRBJ2-3; TRBD2 fits 10 bases in the junction. The DNA sequence is as follows: TGTGCCAGCAGCTTAACGCTAGCGGGGGTTGGTACGCAGTATTTT. The encoded protein is CASSLTLAGVGTQYF.